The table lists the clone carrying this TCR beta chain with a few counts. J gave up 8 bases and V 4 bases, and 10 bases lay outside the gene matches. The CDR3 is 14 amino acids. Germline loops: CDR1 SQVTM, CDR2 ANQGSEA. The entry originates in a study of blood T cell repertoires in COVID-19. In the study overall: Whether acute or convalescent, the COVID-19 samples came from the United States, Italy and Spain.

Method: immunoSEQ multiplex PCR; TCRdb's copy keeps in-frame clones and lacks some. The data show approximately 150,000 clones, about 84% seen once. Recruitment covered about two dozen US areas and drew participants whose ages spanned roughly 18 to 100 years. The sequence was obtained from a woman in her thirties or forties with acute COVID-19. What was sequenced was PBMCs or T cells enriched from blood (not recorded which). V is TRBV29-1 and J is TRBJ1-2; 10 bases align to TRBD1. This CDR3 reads CSVGDGTGVRGYTF. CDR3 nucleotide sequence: TGCAGCGTTGGAGACGGGACAGGGGTAAGGGGCTACACCTTC. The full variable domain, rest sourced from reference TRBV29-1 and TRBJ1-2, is SAVISQKPSRDICQRGTSLTIQCQVDSQVTMMFWYRQQPGQSLTLIATANQGSEATYESGFVIDKFPISRPNLTFSTLTVSNMSPEDSSIYLCSVGDGTGVRGYTFGSGTRLTVV.